These T cell receptor beta chains were read from a single sample in a study of cytomegalovirus exposure and HLA in healthy donors. Assay used: immunoSEQ multiplex PCR; TCRdb lists only in-frame clones, some missing. There are over 150,000 clones in the sample; about 80% occur only once, and approximately 1.5% lies in the top ten. The sequencing input was PBMCs. These receptors were obtained from a woman aged 25 to 39 in good health and CMV-seropositive. CDR3s include the opening cysteine and the closing phenylalanine or tryptophan. The D gene is left open where the match is weak. Part of the rows lack a size; the others show once, few, many or a class for expanded clones.

j_gene: TRBJ2-2; d_gene: TRBD1; abundance: few; v_gene: TRBV28; CDR3nt: TGTGCCAGCAGTCGCGGGAAGGACAGGGGATCCGGGGAGCTGTTTTTT; CDR3aa: CASSRGKDRGSGELFF
j_gene: TRBJ2-1; d_gene: NA; abundance: NA; v_gene: TRBV5-1; CDR3nt: TGCGCCAGCAGCTTGGGGCCTGACAATGAGCAGTTCTTC; CDR3aa: CASSLGPDNEQFF
j_gene: TRBJ2-7; d_gene: NA; abundance: NA; v_gene: TRBV6-1; CDR3nt: TGTGCCAGCAGTGAACTTGAGACTACCTACGAGCAGTACTTC; CDR3aa: CASSELETTYEQYF
j_gene: TRBJ2-1; d_gene: NA; abundance: NA; v_gene: TRBV10-3; CDR3nt: TGTGCCATCAGTTCGGTGGGGGGATACAATGAGCAGTTCTTC; CDR3aa: CAISSVGGYNEQFF
j_gene: TRBJ1-1; d_gene: NA; abundance: NA; v_gene: TRBV4-1; CDR3nt: TGCGCCAGCAGCCCCTCCAGGGCCCTACGAAGAGACACTGAAGCTTTCTTT; CDR3aa: CASSPSRALRRDTEAFF
j_gene: TRBJ2-7; d_gene: TRBD1; abundance: NA; v_gene: TRBV28; CDR3nt: TGTGCCAGCCAGGGGGCTTACGAGCAGTACTTC; CDR3aa: CASQGAYEQYF
j_gene: TRBJ2-7; d_gene: TRBD1; abundance: NA; v_gene: TRBV6-1; CDR3nt: TGTGCCAGCAGTTCCGACAGGGCCTCCTACGAGCAGTACTTC; CDR3aa: CASSSDRASYEQYF
j_gene: TRBJ1-1; d_gene: TRBD1; abundance: NA; v_gene: TRBV30; CDR3nt: TGTGCCTGGAGAAATCAGGGGGCCACTGAAGCTTTCTTT; CDR3aa: CAWRNQGATEAFF
j_gene: TRBJ2-1; d_gene: NA; abundance: NA; v_gene: TRBV25-1; CDR3nt: TGTGCCAGCAGTGAAGGTGGGAGCCATGAGCAGTTCTTC; CDR3aa: CASSEGGSHEQFF
j_gene: TRBJ2-7; d_gene: TRBD1; abundance: NA; v_gene: TRBV28; CDR3nt: TGTGCCAGCAGGACGGGACAGTGGTACGAGCAGTACTTC; CDR3aa: CASRTGQWYEQYF
j_gene: TRBJ2-3; d_gene: NA; abundance: NA; v_gene: TRBV4-1; CDR3nt: TGCGCCAGCAGCCGCCTGCCGTTCAACCGCCCGGACTTGCGGACAGATACGCAGTATTTT; CDR3aa: CASSRLPFNRPDLRTDTQYF
j_gene: TRBJ2-7; d_gene: NA; abundance: once; v_gene: TRBV30; CDR3nt: TGTGCCTGGAGTACCCCTAGCGTAAACTACGAGCAGTACTTC; CDR3aa: CAWSTPSVNYEQYF
j_gene: TRBJ2-3; d_gene: TRBD1; abundance: NA; v_gene: TRBV19; CDR3nt: TGTGCCAGTAGTATCTCAACCACAGGGGGCAGGACAGATACGCAGTATTTT; CDR3aa: CASSISTTGGRTDTQYF
j_gene: TRBJ1-2; d_gene: TRBD1; abundance: NA; v_gene: TRBV6-6; CDR3nt: TGTGCCAGCAGTTACTCGAGAACAGGGGCAAGAGGTGGCTACACCTTC; CDR3aa: CASSYSRTGARGGYTF
j_gene: TRBJ2-7; d_gene: NA; abundance: once; v_gene: TRBV28; CDR3nt: TGTGCCAGCAGTCCCCACAGGGGAGGCGAGCAGTACTTC; CDR3aa: CASSPHRGGEQYF
j_gene: TRBJ1-2; d_gene: TRBD1; abundance: once; v_gene: TRBV9; CDR3nt: TGTGCCAGCAGCGTAGTGCGACAGGGGCCAAACTATGGCTACACCTTC; CDR3aa: CASSVVRQGPNYGYTF
j_gene: TRBJ2-5; d_gene: TRBD2; abundance: NA; v_gene: TRBV5-6; CDR3nt: TGTGCCAGCAGCTTGGTGGCTAGCGGGAGGTCTGAGACCCAGTACTTC; CDR3aa: CASSLVASGRSETQYF
j_gene: TRBJ2-2; d_gene: NA; abundance: once; v_gene: TRBV4-2; CDR3nt: TGTGCCAGCAGCCAAGGGGTGGAGCCCGGGGAGCTGTTTTTT; CDR3aa: CASSQGVEPGELFF
j_gene: TRBJ1-2; d_gene: TRBD1; abundance: NA; v_gene: TRBV7-2; CDR3nt: TGTGCCAGCAGCCCCCTCGCGACAGGGGGCTTTTATGGCTACACCTTC; CDR3aa: CASSPLATGGFYGYTF
j_gene: TRBJ2-3; d_gene: TRBD2; abundance: NA; v_gene: TRBV27; CDR3nt: TGTGCCAGCAGCCCATTTGCGGGAGGGACAGATACGCAGTATTTT; CDR3aa: CASSPFAGGTDTQYF
j_gene: TRBJ2-5; d_gene: TRBD2; abundance: NA; v_gene: TRBV5-1; CDR3nt: TGCGCCAGCAGCTTGGAGGTTGCGGGAGTCCTCTTAGAGACCCAGTACTTC; CDR3aa: CASSLEVAGVLLETQYF
j_gene: TRBJ2-7; d_gene: TRBD1; abundance: NA; v_gene: TRBV19; CDR3nt: TGTGCCAGTAGTCGGGTTCCGGGGACAGGGTTTCACGAGCAGTACTTC; CDR3aa: CASSRVPGTGFHEQYF
j_gene: TRBJ2-7; d_gene: TRBD2; abundance: NA; v_gene: TRBV9; CDR3nt: TGTGCCAGCAGCGAGTTAGCGGGAGGGAGCTACGAGCAGTACTTC; CDR3aa: CASSELAGGSYEQYF
j_gene: TRBJ2-2; d_gene: NA; abundance: few; v_gene: TRBV2; CDR3nt: TGTGCCAGCAGCCCGGGATCTCAGTCAGGGGAGCTGTTTTTT; CDR3aa: CASSPGSQSGELFF
j_gene: TRBJ1-4; d_gene: NA; abundance: NA; v_gene: TRBV28; CDR3nt: TGTGCCAGCGGGGAGATAAAACTGTTTTTT; CDR3aa: CASGEIKLFF
j_gene: TRBJ2-6; d_gene: NA; abundance: NA; v_gene: TRBV2; CDR3nt: TGTGCCAGCATGCGGGGATCCGGGGCCAACGTCCTGACTTTC; CDR3aa: CASMRGSGANVLTF
j_gene: TRBJ2-3; d_gene: NA; abundance: few; v_gene: TRBV15; CDR3nt: TGTGCCACCAGCAGAGTTGTAACAGATACGCAGTATTTT; CDR3aa: CATSRVVTDTQYF
j_gene: TRBJ1-4; d_gene: TRBD1; abundance: NA; v_gene: TRBV6-1; CDR3nt: TGTGCCAGCAGTGAAGGGACAGGGGGCGTCGATGAAAAACTGTTTTTT; CDR3aa: CASSEGTGGVDEKLFF
j_gene: TRBJ1-5; d_gene: TRBD1; abundance: NA; v_gene: TRBV2; CDR3nt: TGTGCCAGCAACAGGGGGACACCAGGCCAGCCCCAGCATTTT; CDR3aa: CASNRGTPGQPQHF
j_gene: TRBJ1-5; d_gene: TRBD1; abundance: NA; v_gene: TRBV18; CDR3nt: TGTGCCAGCTCACACTCGACAGGGGTGGAACAGCCCCAGCATTTT; CDR3aa: CASSHSTGVEQPQHF
j_gene: TRBJ2-7; d_gene: TRBD1; abundance: NA; v_gene: TRBV28; CDR3nt: TGTGCCAGCAGGGGGACAGGAATGACCTACGAGCAGTACTTC; CDR3aa: CASRGTGMTYEQYF
j_gene: TRBJ2-7; d_gene: NA; abundance: NA; v_gene: TRBV7-2; CDR3nt: TGTGCCAGCAGCTTCGGAGGACGCGGGCCCTCCTACGAGCAGTACTTC; CDR3aa: CASSFGGRGPSYEQYF
j_gene: TRBJ2-3; d_gene: NA; abundance: NA; v_gene: TRBV4-1; CDR3nt: TGCGCCAGCAGCCAACTCGGGATAAAGGATACGCAGTATTTT; CDR3aa: CASSQLGIKDTQYF
j_gene: TRBJ2-1; d_gene: TRBD2; abundance: NA; v_gene: TRBV4-2; CDR3nt: TGTGCCAGCAGCCCAGGTGGGAGCGGGAGTACGGTTTTGGGGCAGTTCTTC; CDR3aa: CASSPGGSGSTVLGQFF
j_gene: TRBJ2-3; d_gene: NA; abundance: NA; v_gene: TRBV5-1; CDR3nt: TGCGCCAGCAGCGGAGGGGGCCCCACAGATACGCAGTATTTT; CDR3aa: CASSGGGPTDTQYF
j_gene: TRBJ2-2; d_gene: TRBD2; abundance: NA; v_gene: TRBV27; CDR3nt: TGTGCCAGCAGTCCTCTCATAGCGGGAATAGGCACCGGGGAGCTGTTTTTT; CDR3aa: CASSPLIAGIGTGELFF
j_gene: TRBJ2-1; d_gene: NA; abundance: NA; v_gene: TRBV9; CDR3nt: TGTGCCAGCAGCGTGCGGCATTCAGCGGGCAATGAGCAGTTCTTC; CDR3aa: CASSVRHSAGNEQFF
j_gene: TRBJ2-7; d_gene: NA; abundance: NA; v_gene: TRBV30; CDR3nt: TGTGCCTGGGCAGGGGATTACGAGCAGTACTTC; CDR3aa: CAWAGDYEQYF
j_gene: TRBJ1-2; d_gene: NA; abundance: NA; v_gene: TRBV6-6; CDR3nt: TGTGCCAGCAGTTACTCGACTCGTTCCTATGGCTACACCTTC; CDR3aa: CASSYSTRSYGYTF
j_gene: TRBJ2-7; d_gene: NA; abundance: NA; v_gene: TRBV11-3; CDR3nt: TGTGCCAGCAGCTTATTCCAAGGGAGCTACGAGCAGTACTTC; CDR3aa: CASSLFQGSYEQYF
j_gene: TRBJ1-1; d_gene: NA; abundance: few; v_gene: TRBV11-2; CDR3nt: TGTGCCAGCAGCTTAGGGGCTCACACTGAAGCTTTCTTT; CDR3aa: CASSLGAHTEAFF
j_gene: TRBJ2-1; d_gene: TRBD2; abundance: NA; v_gene: TRBV7-8; CDR3nt: TGTGCCAGCAGCCACCGGACTAGCGGGAGTGTAGGTGAGCAGTTCTTC; CDR3aa: CASSHRTSGSVGEQFF
j_gene: TRBJ1-4; d_gene: TRBD1; abundance: NA; v_gene: TRBV2; CDR3nt: TGTGCCAGCAGCCTCGACTCGACAGGGGGAGAAAAACTGTTTTTT; CDR3aa: CASSLDSTGGEKLFF
j_gene: TRBJ2-1; d_gene: TRBD2; abundance: NA; v_gene: TRBV28; CDR3nt: TGTGCCAGCAGAGAGCTAGCGGACCTATACAATGAGCAGTTCTTC; CDR3aa: CASRELADLYNEQFF
j_gene: TRBJ1-2; d_gene: TRBD1; abundance: NA; v_gene: TRBV28; CDR3nt: TGTGCCAGCAGACCGGGACAGACCTTCTATGGCTACACCTTC; CDR3aa: CASRPGQTFYGYTF
j_gene: TRBJ2-2; d_gene: TRBD1; abundance: NA; v_gene: TRBV7-3; CDR3nt: TGTGCCAGCAGCCAAGGGACAGGGAACACCGGGGAGCTGTTTTTT; CDR3aa: CASSQGTGNTGELFF
j_gene: TRBJ2-7; d_gene: NA; abundance: NA; v_gene: TRBV6-5; CDR3nt: TGTGCCAGCAGTTACACCCCCCCGGGGTGGACCTACGAGCAGTACTTC; CDR3aa: CASSYTPPGWTYEQYF
j_gene: TRBJ2-5; d_gene: TRBD2; abundance: once; v_gene: TRBV29-1; CDR3nt: TGCAGCGTTGAACCAGCGGGAGTGCGGGAGACCCAGTACTTC; CDR3aa: CSVEPAGVRETQYF
j_gene: TRBJ2-1; d_gene: TRBD2; abundance: NA; v_gene: TRBV10-2; CDR3nt: TGCGCCAGCAGTGGCTCCCAGGTAGCGGGAGACTACAATGAGCAGTTCTTC; CDR3aa: CASSGSQVAGDYNEQFF
j_gene: TRBJ2-7; d_gene: TRBD1; abundance: NA; v_gene: TRBV18; CDR3nt: TGTGCCAGCTCACCACGGTCGGGACAGGGTCTCTACGAGCAGTACTTC; CDR3aa: CASSPRSGQGLYEQYF
j_gene: TRBJ2-2; d_gene: TRBD2; abundance: NA; v_gene: TRBV5-1; CDR3nt: TGCGCCAGCAGCTTGGAAGCGGGAGAGACCGGGGAGCTGTTTTTT; CDR3aa: CASSLEAGETGELFF
j_gene: TRBJ1-5; d_gene: TRBD1; abundance: NA; v_gene: TRBV6-1; CDR3nt: TGTGCCAGCAGTCGACAGGGTCAAGATAAGCAGCCCCAGCATTTT; CDR3aa: CASSRQGQDKQPQHF
j_gene: TRBJ2-1; d_gene: TRBD2; abundance: NA; v_gene: TRBV4-1; CDR3nt: TGCGCCAGCAGCCAAGAAGCGGGAGCGGGGAATGAGCAGTTCTTC; CDR3aa: CASSQEAGAGNEQFF
j_gene: TRBJ1-5; d_gene: TRBD1; abundance: NA; v_gene: TRBV25-1; CDR3nt: TGTGCCAGCAGTGCTACAGGGGGCGGTCAGCCCCAGCATTTT; CDR3aa: CASSATGGGQPQHF
j_gene: TRBJ1-2; d_gene: TRBD1; abundance: NA; v_gene: TRBV4-1; CDR3nt: TGCGCCAGCAGCCAAGAATGGGACAGGGCCCTCGTCCCCAGTGGCTACACCTTC; CDR3aa: CASSQEWDRALVPSGYTF